This TCR beta chain was obtained from a study of human T cells and chemical hapten exposure. This clonotype came up a few times. Germline values: CDR1 SEHNR, CDR2 FQNEAQ (reference sequence). The CDR3 covers 17 residues. V was pared by 5 bases and J by 2 bases, with 6 bases of the junction left unmatched. Specified time point: pre-sensitization, week 0. Treatment described: therapeutic diphenylcyclopropenone sensitization with weekly scalp DPC. TCRdb processed the RACE reads anew with MiXCR; each CDR3 protein has one entry. The table records around 380,000 distinct CDR3 sequences, 4.5% to 7% of them present only once.

This specimen consisted of whole blood, obtained in connection with sensitization to the hapten diphenylcyclopropenone (DPC). The J gene is TRBJ2-5, the V gene TRBV7-9; TRBD2 matches at 15 bases. The source is a woman younger than 30 with alopecia areata. Some clones in this sample may be carry-over from other donors' samples. The CDR3 here is CASSTHGLAGGQETQYF. The CDR3 DNA reads as TGTGCCAGCAGCACTCACGGACTAGCGGGGGGGCAAGAGACCCAGTACTTC.